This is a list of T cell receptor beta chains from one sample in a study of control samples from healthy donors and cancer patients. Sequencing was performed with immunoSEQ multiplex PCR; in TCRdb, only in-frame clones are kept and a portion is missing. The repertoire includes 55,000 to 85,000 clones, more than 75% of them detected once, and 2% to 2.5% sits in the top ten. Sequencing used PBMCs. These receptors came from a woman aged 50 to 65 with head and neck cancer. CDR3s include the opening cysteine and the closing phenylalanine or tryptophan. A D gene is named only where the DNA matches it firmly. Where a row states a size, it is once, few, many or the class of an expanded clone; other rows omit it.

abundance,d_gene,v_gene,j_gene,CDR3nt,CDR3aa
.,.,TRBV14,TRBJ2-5,TGTGCCAGCAGCCAGGGGGTGTGGGGCGAAGAGACCCAGTACTTC,CASSQGVWGEETQYF
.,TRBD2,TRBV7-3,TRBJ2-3,TGTGCCAGCAGCGAGGGACTAGCGGGGGTGACACGCACAGATACGCAGTATTTT,CASSEGLAGVTRTDTQYF
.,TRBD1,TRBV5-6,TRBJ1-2,TGTGCCAGCAGCTTGCGGGAGACAGGGATGCGGTACACCTTC,CASSLRETGMRYTF
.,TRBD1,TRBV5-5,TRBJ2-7,TGTGCCAGCAGCTCTGTAGGGACAGGATCCTACGAGCAGTACTTC,CASSSVGTGSYEQYF
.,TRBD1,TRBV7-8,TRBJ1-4,TGTGCCAGCAGCGCGGACAGGGTAAAACTGTTTTTT,CASSADRVKLFF
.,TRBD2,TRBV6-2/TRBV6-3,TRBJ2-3,TGTGCCGGCAGTCGACTAGCGGGGAGCACAGATACGCAGTATTTT,CAGSRLAGSTDTQYF
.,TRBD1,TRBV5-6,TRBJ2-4,TGTGCCAGCAGCTTAAGACAGGGGTCAGCCAAAAACATTCAGTACTTC,CASSLRQGSAKNIQYF
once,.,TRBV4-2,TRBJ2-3,TGTGCCAGCAGCCAAGGGGTGGGGGGGCCCTCAGATACGCAGTATTTT,CASSQGVGGPSDTQYF
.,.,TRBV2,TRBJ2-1,TGTGCCAGCAGTGATCGGGTAGGCAGGAGCTCCTACAATGAGCAGTTCTTC,CASSDRVGRSSYNEQFF
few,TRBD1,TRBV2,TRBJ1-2,TGTGCCAGCAGTGCCGACAGGGTAGACTATGGCTACACCTTC,CASSADRVDYGYTF
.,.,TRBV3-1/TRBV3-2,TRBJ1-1,TGTGCCAGCAGCCAAGGTACAGGGTTTGGTGCTTCGGATTTCTTT,CASSQGTGFGASDFF
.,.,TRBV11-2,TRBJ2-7,TGTGCCAGCAGCCGCCCGACCTTTGAAAGCTCCTACGAGCAGTACTTC,CASSRPTFESSYEQYF
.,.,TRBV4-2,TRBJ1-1,TGTGCCAGCAGCCAAGATTTGCAGGGAGACACTGAAGCTTTCTTT,CASSQDLQGDTEAFF
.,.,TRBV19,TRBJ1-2,TGTGCCAGTAGTATGAGACAGATCTCCCATGGCTACACCTTC,CASSMRQISHGYTF
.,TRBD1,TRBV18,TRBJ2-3,TGTGCCAGCTCACCGACAGGGGGCGCGGATACGCAGTATTTT,CASSPTGGADTQYF
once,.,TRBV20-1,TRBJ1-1,TGCAGTGCTAGATCGCAAGCGGGAGCTTTCTTT,CSARSQAGAFF
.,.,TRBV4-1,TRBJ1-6,TGCGCCAGCAGCCATCCCCAGGGGATGAGGAATTCACCCCTCCACTTT,CASSHPQGMRNSPLHF
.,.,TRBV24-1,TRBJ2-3,TGTGCCACCAGTGATTCCCCGGGGGGCACAGATACGCAGTATTTT,CATSDSPGGTDTQYF
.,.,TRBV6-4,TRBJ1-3,TGTGCCAGCAGTGTCCGGGACTTGGGGAATTACTCTGGAAACACCATATATTTT,CASSVRDLGNYSGNTIYF
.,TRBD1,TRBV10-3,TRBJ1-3,TGTGCCATAGGACAGGGCCCTGGAAACACCATATATTTT,CAIGQGPGNTIYF
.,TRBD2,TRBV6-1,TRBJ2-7,TGTGCCAGCAGTGGGACTAGCGGGGGCCTTCCGGGTGGAGAGCAGTACTTC,CASSGTSGGLPGGEQYF
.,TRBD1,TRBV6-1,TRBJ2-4,TGTGCCAGCAGCGAACGACAGGGGAGAGCCAAAAACATTCAGTACTTC,CASSERQGRAKNIQYF
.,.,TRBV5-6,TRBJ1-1,TGTGCCAGCAGCTTGGCCTTTCGCCTAGCGAACACTGAAGCTTTCTTT,CASSLAFRLANTEAFF
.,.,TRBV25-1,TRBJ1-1,TGTGCCAGCAGTGAATCGGGGAGGGGTCTGAAGAACACTGAAGCTTTCTTT,CASSESGRGLKNTEAFF
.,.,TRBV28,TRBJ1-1,TGTGCCAGCCGGGGGGAACTCCGGGCTTTCTTT,CASRGELRAFF
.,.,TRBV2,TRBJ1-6,TGTGCCAGCAGCCCGACGGGTAGCTCCTATAATTCACCCCTCCACTTT,CASSPTGSSYNSPLHF
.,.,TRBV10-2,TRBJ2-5,TGCGCCAGCAGTGATGTCCTCCGGTTCCAAGAGACCCAGTACTTC,CASSDVLRFQETQYF
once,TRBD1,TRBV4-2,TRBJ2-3,TGTGCCAGCAGCCAAGATTCGTTGACAGGGGCAGATACGCAGTATTTT,CASSQDSLTGADTQYF
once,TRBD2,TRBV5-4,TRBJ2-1,TGTGCCAGCACTACCCAGAGGACTAGCGGTGAGCAGTTCTTC,CASTTQRTSGEQFF
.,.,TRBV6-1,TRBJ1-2,TGTGCCAGCAGTGAACAATTCGACGGTGGCTATGGCTACACCTTC,CASSEQFDGGYGYTF
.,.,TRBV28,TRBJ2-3,TGTGCCAGCAGTATACCGGGAAATTCAGATACGCAGTATTTT,CASSIPGNSDTQYF
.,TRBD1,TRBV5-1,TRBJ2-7,TGCGCCAGCAGCTCATACCCGGGACAGGGGGCGGGTGAGCAGTACTTC,CASSSYPGQGAGEQYF
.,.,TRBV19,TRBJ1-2,TGTGCCAGTAACGCTAACTATGGCTACACCTTC,CASNANYGYTF
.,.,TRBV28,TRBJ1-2,TGTGCCAGCAGTTTCCTCCTGGGGGCGAGGGAATACGGCTACACCTTC,CASSFLLGAREYGYTF
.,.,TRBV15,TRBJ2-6,TGTGCCACCAGCAGGGCTAATACAGGGTGGGGGGCCAACGTCCTGACTTTC,CATSRANTGWGANVLTF
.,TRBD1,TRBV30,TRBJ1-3,TGTGCCTGGAGAGAGACAGGGGTCTCTGGAAACACCATATATTTT,CAWRETGVSGNTIYF
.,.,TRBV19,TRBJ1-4,TGTGCCAGTAGCCGGGGGGACATTTCGGAAAAACTGTTTTTT,CASSRGDISEKLFF
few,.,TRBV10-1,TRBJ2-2,TGCGCCAGCAGTGAGAGTCCACAGGGAGACACCGGGGAGCTGTTTTTT,CASSESPQGDTGELFF
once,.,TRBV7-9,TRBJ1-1,TGTGCCAGCAGCTCAGGGGTCCTCACTGAAGCTTTCTTT,CASSSGVLTEAFF
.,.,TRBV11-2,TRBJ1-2,TGTGCCAGCAGCTGGGCGCAGGGACGAGGGGGTCACTTC,CASSWAQGRGGHF
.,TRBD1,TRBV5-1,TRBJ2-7,TGCGCCAGCAGCTTGGCCGGGACAGCTAGTTACGAGCAGTACTTC,CASSLAGTASYEQYF
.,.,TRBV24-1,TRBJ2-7,TGTGCCACCAGTGATCGTGAGTACGAGCGGTACTTC,CATSDREYERYF
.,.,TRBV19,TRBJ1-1,TGTGCCAGTAATACGGTGAACACTGAAGCTTTCTTT,CASNTVNTEAFF
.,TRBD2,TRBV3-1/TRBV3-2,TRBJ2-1,TGTGCCAGCAGTCGAGCGGGGGGGCCCCACAATGAGCAGTTCTTC,CASSRAGGPHNEQFF
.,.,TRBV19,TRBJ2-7,TGTGCCAGTAGTGGAGGGCCGGGACAGAGCTTCTACGAGCAGTACTTC,CASSGGPGQSFYEQYF
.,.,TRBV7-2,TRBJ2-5,TGTGCCAGCAGCTTAGAGTCGGTGCCAGTTGTAGGTGAGACCCAGTACTTC,CASSLESVPVVGETQYF
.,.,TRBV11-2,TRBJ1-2,TGTGCCAGCAGCTTAGATATTGGGGACTATGGCTACACCTTC,CASSLDIGDYGYTF
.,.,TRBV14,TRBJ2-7,TGTGCCAGCAGCGGTACCTACGAGCAGTACTTC,CASSGTYEQYF
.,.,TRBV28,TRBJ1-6,TGTGCCAGCGGAGACGTCACCTATAATTCACCCCTCCACTTT,CASGDVTYNSPLHF
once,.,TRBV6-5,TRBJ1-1,TGTGCCAGCAGCGAGCCGGGGAACACTGAAGCTTTCTTT,CASSEPGNTEAFF
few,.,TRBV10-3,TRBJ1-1,TGTGCCATCAGTGAGTCGGGGCACAATGGAGCTTTCTTT,CAISESGHNGAFF
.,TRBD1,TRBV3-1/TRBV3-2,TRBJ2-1,TGTGCCAGCAGCCAATTGACAGGGATCTCCTACAATGAGCAGTTCTTC,CASSQLTGISYNEQFF
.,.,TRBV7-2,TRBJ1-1,TGTGCCAGCAGCTTAGTAAAGGTCGGGAACACTGAAGCTTTCTTT,CASSLVKVGNTEAFF
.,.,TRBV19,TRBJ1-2,TGTGCCAGTAGTATCGTATCGAGAGTTGGACAGACTTTATATGGCTACACCTTC,CASSIVSRVGQTLYGYTF
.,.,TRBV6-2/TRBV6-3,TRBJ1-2,TGTGCCAGCAGTCTACGGACAGTCTATGGCTACACCTTC,CASSLRTVYGYTF